In its sample, the clone carrying this TCR beta chain was seen many times. No antigen is known for it. The CDR3 has 13 residues. The V gene lost 3 bases and the J gene lost 4 bases, with 12 bases spanning the gap. CDR1 SQVTM and CDR2 ANQGSEA come from the germline V gene. The data were obtained in a study of T cells after yellow fever vaccination. The wider study: Low-cell-number fractions were prepared with SMART-Seq v4 Ultra Low Input.

Study conclusions and caveats: Clonotypes found in both CD4 and CD8 compartments made up a small share. Most clones from primary vaccination were detected again post-booster (about 95% CD4, 88% CD8).

The study made its TCR cDNA through 5'RACE template switching. That step introduced a universal primer site along with UMIs. TCRdb independently ran MiXCR on the 5' RACE reads; one entry per CDR3 protein. Of 85,000 to 100,000 distinct CDR3 sequences in the sample, roughly 5.2% were seen once. The receptor comes from a man between 18 and 29 years old who received the YFV17D yellow fever vaccine. Sequenced here: CD8+ T cells sorted from PBMCs, sampled 10 days after the yellow fever booster vaccination. This sequence joins TRBV29-1 and TRBJ2-5; D gene unclear. CDR3: CSVEGSGSETQYF. Written as DNA, the CDR3 is TGCAGCGTTGAGGGGTCCGGGTCAGAGACCCAGTACTTC.